This TCR beta chain was found in a study of blood T cell repertoires in COVID-19. Across the whole study: The analysed material was cDNA or gDNA that came from T cells, B-cell-depleted T cells, or PBMCs.

The trim removed 5 bases at V and 0 bases at J, leaving 8 bases unmatched. The CDR3 spans 17 residues. The germline gives CDR1 MNHEY, CDR2 SVGEGT. Original handling: How many nucleated cells were present was estimated from reference gene primer amplification. Here immunoSEQ multiplex PCR was the method, and the copy in TCRdb shows in-frame clones only, minus some. V and J calls plus clone size are reproduced from that table; the DNA served to infer D and trimming. The data show about 160,000 clones, roughly 80% seen once. This receptor was taken from a woman aged 80 or older with acute or convalescent COVID-19. Sample: peripheral blood. The chain joins TRBV6-2 or TRBV6-3 to TRBJ2-1; TRBD2 matches 9 bases. The CDR3 loop reads CASSTIPGLASYNEQFF. CDR3 coding DNA: TGTGCCAGCAGTACTATCCCGGGACTAGCCTCCTACAATGAGCAGTTCTTC.